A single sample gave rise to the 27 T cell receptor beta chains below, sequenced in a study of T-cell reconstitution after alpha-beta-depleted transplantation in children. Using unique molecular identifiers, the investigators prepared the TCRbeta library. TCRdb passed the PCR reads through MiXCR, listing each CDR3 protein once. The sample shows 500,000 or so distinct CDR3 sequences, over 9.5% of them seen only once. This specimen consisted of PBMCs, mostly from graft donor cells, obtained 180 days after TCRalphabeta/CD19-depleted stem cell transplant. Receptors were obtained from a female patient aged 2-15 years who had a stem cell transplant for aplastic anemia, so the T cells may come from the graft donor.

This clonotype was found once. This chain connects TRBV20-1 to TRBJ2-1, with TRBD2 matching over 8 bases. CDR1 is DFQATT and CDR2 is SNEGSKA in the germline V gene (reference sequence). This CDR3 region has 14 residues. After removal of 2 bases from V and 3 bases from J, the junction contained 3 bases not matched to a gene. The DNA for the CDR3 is TGCAGTGCTAGAAGCCTAGCGGGCTACAATGAGCAGTTCTTC. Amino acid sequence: CSARSLAGYNEQFF.

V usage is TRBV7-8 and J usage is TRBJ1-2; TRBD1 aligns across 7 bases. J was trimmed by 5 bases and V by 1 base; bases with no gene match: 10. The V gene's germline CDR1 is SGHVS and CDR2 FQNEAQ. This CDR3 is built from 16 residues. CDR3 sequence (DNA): TGTGCCAGCAGCTTAGGCCTTCGGGCAGGGGGATATGGCTACACCTTC. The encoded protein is CASSLGLRAGGYGYTF.

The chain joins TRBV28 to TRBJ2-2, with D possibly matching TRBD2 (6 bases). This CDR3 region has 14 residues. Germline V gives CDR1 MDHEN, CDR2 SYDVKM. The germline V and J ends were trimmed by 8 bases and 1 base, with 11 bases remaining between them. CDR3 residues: CASGREMNTGELFF. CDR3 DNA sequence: TGTGCCAGCGGCCGGGAGATGAACACCGGGGAGCTGTTTTTT.

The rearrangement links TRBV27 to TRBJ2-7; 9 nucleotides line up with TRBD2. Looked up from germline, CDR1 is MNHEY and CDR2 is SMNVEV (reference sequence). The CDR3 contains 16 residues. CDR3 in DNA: TGTGCCAGCATCACCAAGTTAGCGGGAGTCTCCCACGAGCAGTACGTC. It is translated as CASITKLAGVSHEQYV.

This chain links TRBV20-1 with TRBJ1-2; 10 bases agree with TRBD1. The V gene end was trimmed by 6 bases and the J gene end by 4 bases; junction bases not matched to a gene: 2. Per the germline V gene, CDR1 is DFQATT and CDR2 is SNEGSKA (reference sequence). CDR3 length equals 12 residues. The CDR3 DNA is TGCAGTGCAGGGACAGGGGCCTATGGCTACACCTTC. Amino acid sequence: CSAGTGAYGYTF.

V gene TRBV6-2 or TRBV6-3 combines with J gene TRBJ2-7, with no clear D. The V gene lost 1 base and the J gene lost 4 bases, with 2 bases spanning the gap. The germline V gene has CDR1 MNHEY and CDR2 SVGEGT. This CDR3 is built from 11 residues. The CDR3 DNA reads TGTGCCAGCAGTTACTGGTACGAGCAGTACTTC. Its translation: CASSYWYEQYF.

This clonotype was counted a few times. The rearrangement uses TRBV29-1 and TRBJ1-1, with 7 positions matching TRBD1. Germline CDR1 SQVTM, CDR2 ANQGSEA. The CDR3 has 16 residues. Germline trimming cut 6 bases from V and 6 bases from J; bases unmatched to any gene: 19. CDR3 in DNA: TGCAGCGTAGAACCCCGTACCCCGACAGGGATCGCTGAAGCTTTCTTT. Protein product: CSVEPRTPTGIAEAFF.

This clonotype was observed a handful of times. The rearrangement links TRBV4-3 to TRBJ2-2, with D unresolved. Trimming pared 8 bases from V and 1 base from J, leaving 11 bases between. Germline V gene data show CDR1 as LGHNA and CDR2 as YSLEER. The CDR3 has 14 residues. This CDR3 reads CASGRAMNTGELFF. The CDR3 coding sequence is TGCGCCAGCGGACGGGCAATGAACACCGGGGAGCTGTTTTTT.

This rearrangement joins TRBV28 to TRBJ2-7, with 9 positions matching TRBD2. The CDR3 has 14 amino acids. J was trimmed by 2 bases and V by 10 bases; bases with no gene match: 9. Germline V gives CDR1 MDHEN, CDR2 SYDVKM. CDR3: CATQGGTSPYEQYF. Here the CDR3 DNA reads TGTGCCACCCAAGGAGGGACTAGCCCCTACGAGCAGTACTTC.

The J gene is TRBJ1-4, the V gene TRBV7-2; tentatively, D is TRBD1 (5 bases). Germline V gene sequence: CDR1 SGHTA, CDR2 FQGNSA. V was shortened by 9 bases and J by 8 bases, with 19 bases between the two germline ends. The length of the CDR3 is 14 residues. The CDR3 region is CASSEVRGGEKLFF. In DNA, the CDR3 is TGTGCCAGTAGCGAGGTTCGCGGGGGGGAAAAACTGTTTTTT.

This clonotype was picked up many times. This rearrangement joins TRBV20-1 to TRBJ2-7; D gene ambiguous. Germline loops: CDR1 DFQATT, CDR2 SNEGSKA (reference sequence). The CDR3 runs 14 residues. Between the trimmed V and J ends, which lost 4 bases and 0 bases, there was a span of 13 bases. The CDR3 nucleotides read TGCAGTGCTACAGACTTAGACACCTCCTACGAGCAGTACTTC. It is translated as CSATDLDTSYEQYF.

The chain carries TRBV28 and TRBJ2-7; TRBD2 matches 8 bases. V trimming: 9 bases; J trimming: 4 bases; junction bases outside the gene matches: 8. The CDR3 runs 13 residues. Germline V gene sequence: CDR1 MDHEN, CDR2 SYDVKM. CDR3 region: CASLREGPYEQYF. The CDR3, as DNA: TGTGCCAGTCTACGGGAGGGCCCTTACGAGCAGTACTTC.

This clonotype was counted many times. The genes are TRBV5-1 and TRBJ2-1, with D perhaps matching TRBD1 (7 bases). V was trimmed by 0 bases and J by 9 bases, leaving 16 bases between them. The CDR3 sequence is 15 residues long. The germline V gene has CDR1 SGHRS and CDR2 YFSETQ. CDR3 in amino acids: CASSLGSTGRLEQFF. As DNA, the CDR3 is TGCGCCAGCAGCTTGGGATCGACAGGGAGGCTTGAGCAGTTCTTC.

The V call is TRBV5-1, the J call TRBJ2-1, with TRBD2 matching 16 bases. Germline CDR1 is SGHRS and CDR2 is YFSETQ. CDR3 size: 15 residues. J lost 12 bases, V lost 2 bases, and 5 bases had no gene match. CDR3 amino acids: CASSFGTSGGARQFF. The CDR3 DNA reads TGCGCCAGCAGCTTTGGGACTAGCGGGGGGGCCCGGCAGTTCTTC.

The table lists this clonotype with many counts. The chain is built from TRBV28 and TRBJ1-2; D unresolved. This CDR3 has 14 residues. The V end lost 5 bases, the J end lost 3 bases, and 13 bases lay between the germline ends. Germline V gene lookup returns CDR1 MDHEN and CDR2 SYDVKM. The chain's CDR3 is CASSPRTLYYGYTF. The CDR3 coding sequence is TGTGCCAGCAGTCCCAGGACGCTTTACTATGGCTACACCTTC.

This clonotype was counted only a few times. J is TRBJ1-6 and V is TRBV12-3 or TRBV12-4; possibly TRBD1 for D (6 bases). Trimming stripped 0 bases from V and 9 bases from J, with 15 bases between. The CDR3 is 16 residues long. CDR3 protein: CASSLAWGHEGSPLHF. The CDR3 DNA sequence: TGTGCCAGCAGTTTAGCGTGGGGACACGAGGGTTCACCCCTCCACTTT.

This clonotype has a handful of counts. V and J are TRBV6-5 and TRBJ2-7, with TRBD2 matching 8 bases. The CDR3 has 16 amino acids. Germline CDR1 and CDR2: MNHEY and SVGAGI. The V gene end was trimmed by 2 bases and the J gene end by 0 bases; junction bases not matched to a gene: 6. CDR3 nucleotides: TGTGCCAGCAGTTACGCGACTAGCGTTTACTCCTACGAGCAGTACTTC. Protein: CASSYATSVYSYEQYF.

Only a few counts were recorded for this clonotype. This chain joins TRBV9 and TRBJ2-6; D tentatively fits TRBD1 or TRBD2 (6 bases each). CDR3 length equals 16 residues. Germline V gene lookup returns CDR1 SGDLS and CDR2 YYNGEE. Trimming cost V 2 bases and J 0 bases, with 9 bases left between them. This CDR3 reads CASSVKGGSGANVLTF. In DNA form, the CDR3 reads TGTGCCAGCAGCGTCAAGGGGGGCTCTGGGGCCAACGTCCTGACTTTC.

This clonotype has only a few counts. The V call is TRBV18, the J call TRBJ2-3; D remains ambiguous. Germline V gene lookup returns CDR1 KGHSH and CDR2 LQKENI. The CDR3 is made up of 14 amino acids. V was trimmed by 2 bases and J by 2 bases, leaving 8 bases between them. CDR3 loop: CASSPSLDTDTQYF. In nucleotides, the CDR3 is TGTGCCAGCTCACCATCCCTTGACACAGATACGCAGTATTTT.

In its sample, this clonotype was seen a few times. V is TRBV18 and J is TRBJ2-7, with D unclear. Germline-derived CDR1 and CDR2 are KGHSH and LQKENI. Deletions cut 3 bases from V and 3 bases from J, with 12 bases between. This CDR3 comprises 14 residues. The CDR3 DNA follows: TGTGCCAGCTCACCCCTCCGAAGCCTCTACGAGCAGTACTTC. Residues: CASSPLRSLYEQYF.

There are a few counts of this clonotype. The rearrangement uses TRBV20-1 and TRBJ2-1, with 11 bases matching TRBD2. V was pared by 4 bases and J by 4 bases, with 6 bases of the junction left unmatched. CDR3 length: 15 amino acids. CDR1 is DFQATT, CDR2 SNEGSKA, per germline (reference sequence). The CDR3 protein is CSATKLAGGYNEQFF. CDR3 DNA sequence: TGCAGTGCTACAAAATTAGCGGGAGGGTACAATGAGCAGTTCTTC.

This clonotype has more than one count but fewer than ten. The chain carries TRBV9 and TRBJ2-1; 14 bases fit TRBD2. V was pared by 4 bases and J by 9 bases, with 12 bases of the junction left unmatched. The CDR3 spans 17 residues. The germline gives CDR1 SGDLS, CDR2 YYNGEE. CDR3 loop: CASSSLSGGLAGVEQFF. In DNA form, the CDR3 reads TGTGCCAGCAGCTCGCTGAGTGGGGGACTAGCGGGAGTTGAGCAGTTCTTC.

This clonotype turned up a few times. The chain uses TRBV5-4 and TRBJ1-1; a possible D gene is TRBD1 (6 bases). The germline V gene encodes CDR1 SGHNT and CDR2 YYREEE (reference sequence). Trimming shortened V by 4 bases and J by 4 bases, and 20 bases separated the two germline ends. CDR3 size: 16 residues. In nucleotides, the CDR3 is TGTGCCAGCAGCAAATCCGGGACAACCTCGGGCACTGAAGCTTTCTTT. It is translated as CASSKSGTTSGTEAFF. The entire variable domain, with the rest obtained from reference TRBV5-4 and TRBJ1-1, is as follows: ETGVTQSPTHLIKTRGQQVTLRCSSQSGHNTVSWYQQALGQGPQFIFQYYREEENGRGNFPPRFSGLQFPNYSSELNVNALELDDSALYLCASSKSGTTSGTEAFFGQGTRLTVV.

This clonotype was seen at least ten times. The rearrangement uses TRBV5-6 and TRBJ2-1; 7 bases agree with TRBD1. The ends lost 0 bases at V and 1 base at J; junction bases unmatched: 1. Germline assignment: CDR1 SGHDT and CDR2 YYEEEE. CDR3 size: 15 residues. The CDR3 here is CASSLDRGSYNEQFF. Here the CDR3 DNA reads TGTGCCAGCAGCTTGGACAGGGGATCCTACAATGAGCAGTTCTTC.

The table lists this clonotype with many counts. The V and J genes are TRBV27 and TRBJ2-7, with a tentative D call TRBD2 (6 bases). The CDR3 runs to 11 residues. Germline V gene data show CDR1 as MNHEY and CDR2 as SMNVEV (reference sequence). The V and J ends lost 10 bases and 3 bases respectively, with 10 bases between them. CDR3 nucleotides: TGTGCCACACGGGACTGCTACGAGCAGTACGTC. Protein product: CATRDCYEQYV.

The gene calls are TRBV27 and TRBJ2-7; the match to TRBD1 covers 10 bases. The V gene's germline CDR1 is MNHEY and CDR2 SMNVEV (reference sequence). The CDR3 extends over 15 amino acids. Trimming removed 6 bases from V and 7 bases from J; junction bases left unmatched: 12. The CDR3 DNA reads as TGTGCCAGCAGGTGGGGACAGGGGCCTGAAAGGGAGCAGTACTTC. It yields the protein CASRWGQGPEREQYF.

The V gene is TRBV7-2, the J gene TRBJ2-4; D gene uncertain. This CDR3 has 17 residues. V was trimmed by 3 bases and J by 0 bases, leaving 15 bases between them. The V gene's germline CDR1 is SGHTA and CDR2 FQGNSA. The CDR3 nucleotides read TGTGCCAGCAGCTTTACGACTCCTCACTTAGCCAAAAACATTCAGTACTTC. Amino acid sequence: CASSFTTPHLAKNIQYF.